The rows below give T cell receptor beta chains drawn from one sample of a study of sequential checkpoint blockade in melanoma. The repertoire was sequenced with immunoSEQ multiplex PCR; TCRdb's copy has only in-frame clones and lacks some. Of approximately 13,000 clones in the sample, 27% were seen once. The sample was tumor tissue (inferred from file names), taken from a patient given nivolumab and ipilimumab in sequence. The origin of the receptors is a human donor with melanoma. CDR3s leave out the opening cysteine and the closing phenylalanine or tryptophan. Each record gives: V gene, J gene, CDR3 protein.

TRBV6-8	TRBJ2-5	ASSSRDYNQETQY
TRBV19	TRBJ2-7	ASSIEGGSYEQY
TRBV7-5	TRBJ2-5	ASSLGGYRGTQY
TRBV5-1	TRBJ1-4	ASSPGTGREKLF
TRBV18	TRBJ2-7	ASSPWRGEQY
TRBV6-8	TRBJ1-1	ASSYWEVRTEAF
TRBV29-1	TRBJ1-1	SVAHRQGTEAF
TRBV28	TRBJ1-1	ASSFLTGILAEAF
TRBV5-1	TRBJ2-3	ASRPFRRLAGIIDTQY
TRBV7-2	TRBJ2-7	ASSPMGGNEQY
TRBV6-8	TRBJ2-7	ASGTGPTDEQY
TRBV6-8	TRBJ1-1	AISPNTGYTEAF
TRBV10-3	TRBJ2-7	AISEVAGQGYEQY
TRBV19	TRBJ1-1	ASRTGGDWNTEAF
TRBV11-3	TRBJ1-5	ASSLDLGNGPINQPQH
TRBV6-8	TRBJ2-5	ASSSRGNQETQY
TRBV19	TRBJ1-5	ASSTSGQGPSSSNQPQH
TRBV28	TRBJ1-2	ASSLAPYGYT
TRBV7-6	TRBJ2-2	ASSLSQGASGELF
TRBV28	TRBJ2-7	ASSPLSASGSDEQY
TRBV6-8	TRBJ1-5	ASRQSSTIINSNQPQH
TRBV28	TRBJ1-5	ASSLLPGQPQH
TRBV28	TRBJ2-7	ASSSTTLEQY
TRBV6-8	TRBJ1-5	ASSAALLTAGNQPQH
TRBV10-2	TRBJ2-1	ASSGTGNEQF